The rows below give T cell receptor beta chains drawn from one sample of a study of blood T cells in healthy people across ages. TCRdb reanalysed the 5' RACE reads using MiXCR and keeps one entry per CDR3 protein. This repertoire shows about 780,000 distinct CDR3 sequences, about 46% found once; its top ten account for 18%. Source material: blood. All receptors come from a man older than 75 in good health. CDR3s include the opening cysteine and the closing phenylalanine or tryptophan. A D gene is named only where the DNA matches it firmly. Where a row states a size, it is once, few, many or the class of an expanded clone; other rows omit it.

>TRBJ2-1|TRBV12-3/TRBV12-4|.|once
TGTGCCAGCAGCCCCGAGGGGGAGCGGTTCTTC
CASSPEGERFF
>TRBJ2-7|TRBV5-1|TRBD1|many
TGTGCCAGCAGCCCCCCGGGACAGGGTTACGAGCAGTACTTC
CASSPPGQGYEQYF
>TRBJ2-1|TRBV12-3/TRBV12-4|.|.
TGTGCCAGCAGTTCAGGACAGACCCGTACCAATGAGCAGTTCTTC
CASSSGQTRTNEQFF
>TRBJ2-1|TRBV4-1|TRBD2|few
TGCGCCAGCGGGGGACTAGCGGTCGATGAGCAGTTCTTC
CASGGLAVDEQFF
>TRBJ2-7|TRBV6-1|TRBD1|many
TGTGCCAGCAGGGACCTGACCGGGACAGTCGTCCACGAGCAGTACTTC
CASRDLTGTVVHEQYF
>TRBJ2-3|TRBV20-1|.|.
TGCAGTGCTTTGTTGGCCCGCTTGGATACGCAGTATTTT
CSALLARLDTQYF
>TRBJ2-5|TRBV5-1|.|many
TGCGCCAGCAGCTCCTCCACCGTGGAGACCCAGTACTTC
CASSSSTVETQYF
>TRBJ2-1|TRBV10-3|TRBD2|.
TGTGCCATCAGCGGAGCGAGCGGGAGTCCACGGGCGTTCTTC
CAISGASGSPRAFF
>TRBJ2-5|TRBV12-3/TRBV12-4|TRBD1|few
TGTGCCAGCAGCCCGGACAGGGATCTCAATGAGCAGTACTTC
CASSPDRDLNEQYF
>TRBJ2-2|TRBV7-2|.|once
TGTGCCAGCAACGTACCGGGACGGAGCTTCACCGGGGAGCTGTTTTTT
CASNVPGRSFTGELFF
>TRBJ2-4|TRBV28|TRBD1|.
TGTGCCACAGATAGGGGGCTAGCCTCGAACATTCAGTACTTC
CATDRGLASNIQYF
>TRBJ2-7|TRBV20-1|.|few
TGCAGTGCTAGGTTTGCAGGGATGGAGGAGCAGTACTTC
CSARFAGMEEQYF
>TRBJ1-2|TRBV6-6|TRBD1|.
TGTGCCAGCAGAAATGGACAGGGGAACCATGGCTACACCTTC
CASRNGQGNHGYTF
>TRBJ2-7|TRBV29-1|.|.
TGCAGCGTGGGACGGGCCTACGAGCAGTACTTC
CSVGRAYEQYF
>TRBJ2-3|TRBV6-2/TRBV6-3|TRBD2|.
TGTGCCAGCAGTTTGGGAGCGGGGGGAGTAGATACGCAGTATTTT
CASSLGAGGVDTQYF
>TRBJ2-7|TRBV20-1|.|.
TGCAGTGCTACCTCTCTCTCAGGGTTCCTTGGGGAGCAGTACTTC
CSATSLSGFLGEQYF
>TRBJ2-3|TRBV25-1|.|.
TGTGCCAGCAGTGCGCCGGGGATCGGCACAGATACGCAGTATTTT
CASSAPGIGTDTQYF
>TRBJ2-5|TRBV5-1|.|.
TGCGCCAGCAACTCACAGGGCCAAGAGACCCAGTACTTC
CASNSQGQETQYF
>TRBJ2-3|TRBV7-3|.|few
TGTGCCAGCAGCTCCTACGGACAAAGTAGCACAGATACGCAGTATTTT
CASSSYGQSSTDTQYF
>TRBJ2-5|TRBV11-1|TRBD1|.
TGTGCCAGCAGCTCCGACAGGGGGCTGAGCGATGAGCAGTACTTC
CASSSDRGLSDEQYF
>TRBJ2-1|TRBV20-1|.|.
TGCAGTGCTAGGAAGCGGGCTACCTACAATGAGCAGTTCTTC
CSARKRATYNEQFF
>TRBJ1-4|TRBV4-3|.|few
TGCGCCAGCAGCCAAGATAAGGGGCCTGAAAAACTGTTTTTT
CASSQDKGPEKLFF
>TRBJ1-2|TRBV29-1|TRBD1|.
TGCAGCGCGGGACAGGGTGACAACTATGGCTACACCTTC
CSAGQGDNYGYTF
>TRBJ1-5|TRBV20-1|.|.
TGCAGTGCGAGCGAGGGGGTTTTCCGGCCCCAGCATTTT
CSASEGVFRPQHF
>TRBJ2-7|TRBV7-2|.|few
TGTGCCAGCAGCCCATCCAGGGGTGTCAACGAGCAGTACTTC
CASSPSRGVNEQYF
>TRBJ2-5|TRBV27|TRBD1|many
TGTGCCAGCAGCTCGACAGGGTCCGGGACCCAGTACTTC
CASSSTGSGTQYF
>TRBJ2-6|TRBV25-1|TRBD1|few
TGTGCCAGCAGTGCCCAGGGGGCTGGGGCCAACGTCCTGACTTTC
CASSAQGAGANVLTF
>TRBJ1-1|TRBV25-1|.|.
TGTGCCAGCAGTGAATATACAGCCTATTACACTGAAGCTTTCTTT
CASSEYTAYYTEAFF
>TRBJ2-1|TRBV12-3/TRBV12-4|TRBD2|few
TGTGCCAGCACTAAGCTAGCGGAAGTTTACAATGAGCAGTTCTTC
CASTKLAEVYNEQFF
>TRBJ1-2|TRBV6-6|.|.
TGTGCCAGCAGTTACTACGGCGGGTCCTATGGCTACACCTTC
CASSYYGGSYGYTF
>TRBJ2-3|TRBV20-1|.|.
TGCAGTGCGGTGGGGACTTCCCGAAATACGCAGTATTTT
CSAVGTSRNTQYF
>TRBJ2-7|TRBV5-1|.|few
TGCGCCAGCAGCACCCGGGACGGCTACGAGCAGTACTTC
CASSTRDGYEQYF
>TRBJ2-1|TRBV10-2|.|few
TGCGCCAGCAGTGAGTCGCAGACTAGAATTTTTCATGAGCAGTTCTTC
CASSESQTRIFHEQFF
>TRBJ2-7|TRBV20-1|TRBD2|many
TGCAGTGCGCCCGGGACTAGCGGACGTCCGGAGCAGTACTTC
CSAPGTSGRPEQYF
>TRBJ2-3|TRBV7-2|.|.
TGTGCCAGCAGCCATCAGGCCGATCAAAGCACAGATACGCAGTATTTT
CASSHQADQSTDTQYF
>TRBJ2-1|TRBV20-1|TRBD2|.
TGCTGCGTGGGACGGGAGGGGGAGCAGTTCTTC
CCVGREGEQFF